The 3 T cell receptor beta chains in this list originate from one sample, sequenced in a study of blood T cell repertoires in COVID-19. Profiled with immunoSEQ multiplex PCR; TCRdb holds only in-frame clones, not every one. The sample lists about 180,000 clones; 70% to 90% were seen once. Sequenced input: peripheral blood. All receptors come from a man between 60 and 70 years old with acute or convalescent COVID-19.

The rearrangement links TRBV19 to TRBJ2-2; perhaps TRBD1 as D (6 bases). V lost 2 bases and J 4 bases, leaving 8 bases between the germline ends. Germline V lookup: CDR1 LNHDA, CDR2 SQIVND (reference sequence). The CDR3 loop spans 14 amino acids. The CDR3 nucleotides read TGTGCCAGTAGTATAACAGGGACCACCGGGGAGCTGTTTTTT. Its protein is CASSITGTTGELFF.

The CDR3, as DNA: TGTGCCAGCAGCCTGTTATCCTCTGGGGCCAACGTCCTGACTTTC. It specifies CASSLLSSGANVLTF. The gene calls are TRBV3-1 (or the pseudogene TRBV3-2) and TRBJ2-6; D not resolved. Germline values: CDR1 LGHDT, CDR2 YNNKEL (reference sequence). The CDR3 has 15 amino acids. V was shortened by 4 bases and J by 0 bases, with 7 bases between the two germline ends.

This chain links TRBV5-5 with TRBJ1-1; D is unresolved. Germline V gene sequence: CDR1 SGHKS, CDR2 YYEKEE (reference sequence). Trimming stripped 3 bases from V and 0 bases from J, with 12 bases between. The CDR3 has 15 residues. In nucleotides, the CDR3 is TGTGCCAGCAGCTCTACGGCACAGATGAACACTGAAGCTTTCTTT. This codes for CASSSTAQMNTEAFF.